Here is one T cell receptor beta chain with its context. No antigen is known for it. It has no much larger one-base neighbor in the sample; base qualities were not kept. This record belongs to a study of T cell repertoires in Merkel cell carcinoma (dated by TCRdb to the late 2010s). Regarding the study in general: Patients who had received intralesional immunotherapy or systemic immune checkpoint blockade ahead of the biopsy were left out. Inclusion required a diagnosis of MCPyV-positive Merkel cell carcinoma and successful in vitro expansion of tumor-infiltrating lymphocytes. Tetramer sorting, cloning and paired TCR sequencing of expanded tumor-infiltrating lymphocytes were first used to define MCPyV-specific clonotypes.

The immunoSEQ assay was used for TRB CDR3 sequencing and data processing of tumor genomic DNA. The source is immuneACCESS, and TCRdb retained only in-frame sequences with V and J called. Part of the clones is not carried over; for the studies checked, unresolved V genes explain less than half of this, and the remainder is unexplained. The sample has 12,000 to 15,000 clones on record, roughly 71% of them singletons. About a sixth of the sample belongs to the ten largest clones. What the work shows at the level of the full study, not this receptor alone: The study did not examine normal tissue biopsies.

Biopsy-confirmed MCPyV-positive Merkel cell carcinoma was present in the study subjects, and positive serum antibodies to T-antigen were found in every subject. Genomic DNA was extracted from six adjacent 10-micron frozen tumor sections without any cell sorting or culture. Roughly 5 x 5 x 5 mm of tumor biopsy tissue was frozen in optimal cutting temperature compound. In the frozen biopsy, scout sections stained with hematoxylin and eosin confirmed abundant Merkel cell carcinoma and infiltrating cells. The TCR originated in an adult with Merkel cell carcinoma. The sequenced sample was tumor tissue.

The nucleotide sequence is TGTGCCAGCAGCTTGGACGATGGACAGTTTTTCACTGAAGCTTTCTTT. It codes for CASSLDDGQFFTEAFF. The rearrangement combines TRBV5-5 with TRBJ1-1; TRBD1 is a weak D gene call, 6 bases matching. Reading from cysteine to phenylalanine, the CDR3 counts 16 amino acids. The only DNA kept is the CDR3, 48 bases in frame from the first base. V drops 0 bases and J drops 4 bases, leaving 16 bases in between. CDR1 SGHKS and CDR2 YYEKEE were looked up in the germline V gene (reference sequence).